This is a list of T cell receptor beta chains from one sample in a study of blood T cell repertoires in COVID-19. Assay: immunoSEQ multiplex PCR; the TCRdb copy retains only in-frame clones and omits some. The sample consists of 100,000 to 150,000 clones, about 89% of them appearing once. The sequencing sample was made of peripheral blood. All receptors derive from a woman aged 70-85 years with COVID-19, enrolled during active disease. Both conserved end residues are part of each CDR3. The D gene is left open where the match is weak. Rows give clone size only sometimes, using once, few, many, or a class for an expanded clone.

clone_size | d_call | j_call | v_call | cdr3_aa | cdr3_nt
NA | NA | TRBJ1-2 | TRBV28 | CASSPQGYGYRYTF | TGTGCCAGCAGCCCACAGGGTTACGGCTATCGCTACACCTTC
NA | TRBD2 | TRBJ2-3 | TRBV2 | CASSDLGLGTQYF | TGTGCCAGCAGTGACCTGGGACTAGGGACGCAGTATTTT
NA | NA | TRBJ1-3 | TRBV27 | CASSLAGAGNTIYF | TGTGCCAGCAGTTTAGCAGGGGCTGGAAACACCATATATTTT
NA | NA | TRBJ2-1 | TRBV29-1 | CSVAVLNHNEQFF | TGCAGCGTTGCGGTACTAAACCACAATGAGCAGTTCTTC
NA | NA | TRBJ2-1 | TRBV28 | CASISSSYNEQFF | TGTGCCAGTATTTCGTCTTCCTACAATGAGCAGTTCTTC
NA | TRBD1 | TRBJ1-5 | TRBV10-2 | CASRDRVTGNQPQHF | TGCGCCAGCAGGGACAGGGTAACGGGCAATCAGCCCCAGCATTTT
NA | TRBD1 | TRBJ2-2 | TRBV2 | CASRVRDRVYTGELFF | TGTGCCAGCAGAGTCCGGGACAGGGTTTACACCGGGGAGCTGTTTTTT
NA | TRBD2 | TRBJ2-3 | TRBV5-1 | CASSFSGGADTQYF | TGCGCCAGCAGCTTTAGCGGGGGAGCAGATACGCAGTATTTT
NA | TRBD1 | TRBJ2-7 | TRBV10-2 | CASSVSVIRTGLDYEQYF | TGCGCCAGCAGTGTCTCAGTAATCCGGACAGGGTTGGATTACGAGCAGTACTTC
NA | NA | TRBJ2-2 | TRBV11-2 | CASSPRSRFGTGELFF | TGTGCCAGCAGCCCGAGGAGTCGATTCGGGACCGGGGAGCTGTTTTTT
NA | TRBD2 | TRBJ2-3 | TRBV3-1/TRBV3-2 | CASSQIAGGYDTQYF | TGTGCCAGCAGCCAAATAGCGGGGGGATACGATACGCAGTATTTT
NA | NA | TRBJ2-5 | TRBV5-5 | CASSIGSSGGGIQETQYF | TGTGCCAGCAGCATAGGATCCTCTGGGGGAGGTATTCAAGAGACCCAGTACTTC
NA | NA | TRBJ2-1 | TRBV10-2 | CASSYTVRGVEQFF | TGCGCCAGCAGTTATACCGTGCGGGGAGTTGAGCAGTTCTTC
once | NA | TRBJ1-1 | TRBV2 | CASIQIPIGSTEAFF | TGTGCCAGCATCCAAATACCCATTGGGAGTACTGAAGCTTTCTTT
NA | TRBD1 | TRBJ1-1 | TRBV29-1 | CSVSGQGGTEAFF | TGCAGCGTTTCGGGACAGGGGGGAACTGAAGCTTTCTTT
NA | NA | TRBJ1-4 | TRBV5-1 | CASRGGSSNEKLFF | TGCGCCAGCAGGGGAGGCTCATCTAATGAAAAACTGTTTTTT
few | TRBD1 | TRBJ2-1 | TRBV7-9 | CASSSSTPGGEQFF | TGTGCCAGCAGCTCGTCTACCCCAGGGGGCGAGCAGTTCTTC
NA | TRBD2 | TRBJ2-3 | TRBV19 | CASSSTLAGFDTQYF | TGTGCCAGTAGTTCAACCCTAGCGGGGTTCGATACGCAGTATTTT
NA | NA | TRBJ1-1 | TRBV5-1 | CASSLQGISESTEAFF | TGCGCCAGCAGCTTGCAGGGAATAAGCGAGAGTACTGAAGCTTTCTTT
NA | NA | TRBJ1-1 | TRBV5-1 | CASSLAPGLNTEAFF | TGCGCCAGCAGCTTGGCCCCGGGTTTGAACACTGAAGCTTTCTTT
NA | NA | TRBJ2-3 | TRBV5-1 | CASSQTQGSALF | TGCGCCAGCAGCCAAACACAGGGATCGGCTCTTTTT
NA | TRBD2 | TRBJ2-2 | TRBV5-1 | CASSLGSGGQATGELFF | TGCGCCAGCAGCTTGGGTAGCGGGGGCCAGGCGACCGGGGAGCTGTTTTTT
NA | TRBD2 | TRBJ2-2 | TRBV7-2 | CASKLAGGPRELFF | TGTGCCAGCAAGCTAGCGGGAGGGCCCAGGGAGCTGTTTTTT
NA | NA | TRBJ1-2 | TRBV6-5 | CASSYPTGGYTF | TGTGCCAGCAGTTACCCGACAGGTGGCTACACCTTC
NA | NA | TRBJ2-1 | TRBV29-1 | CSGGLYNEQFF | TGCAGCGGGGGACTTTACAATGAGCAGTTCTTC
once | TRBD1 | TRBJ1-1 | TRBV28 | CASSLSQGAGEAFF | TGTGCCAGCAGTTTATCGCAGGGGGCCGGTGAAGCTTTCTTT
NA | TRBD2 | TRBJ2-5 | TRBV29-1 | CRVGGRGGAETQYF | TGCCGGGTGGGGGGCCGGGGGGGGGCCGAGACCCAGTACTTC
NA | TRBD2 | TRBJ2-1 | TRBV19 | CASRTAGGHYNEQFF | TGTGCCAGTAGGACAGCGGGGGGCCACTACAATGAGCAGTTCTTC
once | NA | TRBJ1-5 | TRBV28 | CASHQQGDQPQHF | TGTGCCAGCCATCAACAGGGAGACCAGCCCCAGCATTTT
NA | NA | TRBJ1-1 | TRBV5-1 | CASAIQGPNTEAFF | TGCGCCAGCGCAATACAGGGCCCGAACACTGAAGCTTTCTTT
NA | TRBD1 | TRBJ1-5 | TRBV7-8 | CASSPQGVNQPQHF | TGTGCCAGCAGCCCACAGGGGGTAAATCAGCCCCAGCATTTT
NA | TRBD1 | TRBJ2-2 | TRBV5-8 | CASSSGTGVGELFF | TGTGCCAGCAGCTCTGGGACAGGGGTCGGGGAGCTGTTTTTT
NA | TRBD1 | TRBJ1-1 | TRBV2 | CASRAPGGTEAFF | TGTGCCAGTAGAGCGCCAGGGGGTACTGAAGCTTTCTTT
NA | NA | TRBJ1-1 | TRBV5-1 | CASSLAVGKSEAFF | TGCGCCAGCAGCTTGGCCGTCGGGAAATCCGAAGCTTTCTTT
NA | TRBD2 | TRBJ2-7 | TRBV27 | CASSLGPGLAGAPGLYEQYF | TGTGCCAGCAGTTTAGGGCCGGGACTAGCGGGGGCCCCGGGCCTATACGAGCAGTACTTC
NA | TRBD1 | TRBJ2-2 | TRBV6-5 | CASSSRDRVSGELFF | TGTGCCAGCAGTAGCCGGGACAGGGTTTCCGGGGAGCTGTTTTTT
NA | NA | TRBJ2-7 | TRBV1 | CTSSQARVSGGVQYF | TGCACCAGCAGCCAAGCCCGCGTGTCAGGGGGAGTGCAGTACTTC
NA | TRBD2 | TRBJ2-4 | TRBV12-3/TRBV12-4 | CASKHGGDIQYF | TGTGCCAGCAAACATGGGGGGGACATTCAGTACTTC
NA | NA | TRBJ1-1 | TRBV19 | CASTGAPRVNTEAFF | TGTGCCAGTACTGGTGCCCCACGGGTGAACACTGAAGCTTTCTTT
NA | TRBD1 | TRBJ2-7 | TRBV6-5 | CASSHRTGGLYEQYF | TGTGCCAGCAGTCACCGGACAGGGGGCTTATACGAGCAGTACTTC
NA | NA | TRBJ1-1 | TRBV2 | CASLFSTEAFF | TGTGCCAGCTTATTTTCCACTGAAGCTTTCTTT
NA | NA | TRBJ1-2 | TRBV6-1 | CASSEKGHYYGYTF | TGTGCCAGCAGTGAAAAGGGACATTACTATGGCTACACCTTC
NA | TRBD2 | TRBJ2-2 | TRBV7-3 | CASSLIDLAGTLVTTGELFF | TGTGCCAGCAGCTTAATAGATCTAGCGGGGACACTAGTAACAACCGGGGAGCTGTTTTTT
once | NA | TRBJ2-1 | TRBV10-2 | CASGQSGLGNEQFF | TGCGCCAGCGGTCAATCAGGATTGGGCAATGAGCAGTTCTTC
NA | TRBD2 | TRBJ2-3 | TRBV29-1 | CGGESTDTQYF | TGCGGGGGGGAGAGCACAGATACGCAGTATTTT
NA | TRBD2 | TRBJ2-7 | TRBV6-5 | CASRDYAYEQYF | TGTGCCAGCCGGGACTACGCCTACGAGCAGTACTTC
NA | NA | TRBJ1-5 | TRBV28 | CASSLYQGYNQPQHF | TGTGCCAGCAGTTTATACCAGGGCTACAATCAGCCCCAGCATTTT
NA | NA | TRBJ2-7 | TRBV15 | CATSVGGRGRRPAYEQYF | TGTGCCACCAGCGTCGGGGGACGGGGTCGCCGTCCAGCCTACGAGCAGTACTTC
NA | TRBD1 | TRBJ1-6 | TRBV2 | CASGAGTGYHLHF | TGTGCCAGCGGGGCAGGGACAGGGTATCACCTCCACTTT
NA | TRBD1 | TRBJ2-3 | TRBV3-1/TRBV3-2 | CASSHDRVSTDTQYF | TGTGCCAGCAGCCACGACAGGGTGAGCACAGATACGCAGTATTTT
few | NA | TRBJ2-7 | TRBV27 | CASSWQGTNEQYF | TGTGCCAGCAGTTGGCAGGGGACAAACGAGCAGTACTTC
NA | NA | TRBJ2-7 | TRBV2 | CASSEQGLNYEQYF | TGTGCCAGCAGTGAACAGGGGTTAAATTACGAGCAGTACTTC
NA | NA | TRBJ2-5 | TRBV20-1 | CSASTIGLQETQYF | TGCAGTGCTAGTACCATTGGACTGCAAGAGACCCAGTACTTC
NA | TRBD1 | TRBJ1-5 | TRBV2 | CASRGTGGRPQHF | TGTGCCAGCAGGGGGACAGGGGGCAGGCCCCAGCATTTT
NA | NA | TRBJ2-3 | TRBV12-3/TRBV12-4 | CASSFYDTQYF | TGTGCCAGCAGTTTCTACGATACGCAGTATTTT